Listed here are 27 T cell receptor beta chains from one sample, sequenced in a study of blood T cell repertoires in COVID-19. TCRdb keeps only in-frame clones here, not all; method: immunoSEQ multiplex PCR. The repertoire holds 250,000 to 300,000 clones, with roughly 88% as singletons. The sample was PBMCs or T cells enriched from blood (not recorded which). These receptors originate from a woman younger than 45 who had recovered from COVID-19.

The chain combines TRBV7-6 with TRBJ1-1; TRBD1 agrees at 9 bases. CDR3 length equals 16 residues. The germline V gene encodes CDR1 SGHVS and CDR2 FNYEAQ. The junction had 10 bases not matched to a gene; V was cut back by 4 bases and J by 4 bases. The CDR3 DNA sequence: TGTGCCAGCAGCTCCAGCCTACGGACAGGGGCCACTGAAGCTTTCTTT. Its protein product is CASSSSLRTGATEAFF.

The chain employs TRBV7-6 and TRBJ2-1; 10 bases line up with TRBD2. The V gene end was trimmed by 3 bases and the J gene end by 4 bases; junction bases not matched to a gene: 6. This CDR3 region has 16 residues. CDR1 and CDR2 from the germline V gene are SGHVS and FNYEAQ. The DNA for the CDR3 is TGTGCCAGCAGCTTCACTAGCGGGGTCGGATACAATGAGCAGTTCTTC. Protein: CASSFTSGVGYNEQFF.

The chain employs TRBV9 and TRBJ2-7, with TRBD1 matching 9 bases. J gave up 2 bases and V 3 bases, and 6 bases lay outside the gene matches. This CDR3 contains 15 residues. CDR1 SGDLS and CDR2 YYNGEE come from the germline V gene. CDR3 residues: CASSEDRGLTYEQYF. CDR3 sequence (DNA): TGTGCCAGCAGCGAAGACAGGGGGTTAACCTACGAGCAGTACTTC.

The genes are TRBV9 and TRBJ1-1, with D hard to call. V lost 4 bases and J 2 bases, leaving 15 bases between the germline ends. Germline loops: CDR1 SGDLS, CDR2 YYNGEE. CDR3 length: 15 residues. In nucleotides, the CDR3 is TGTGCCAGCAGCCGACAAGGATCCGGAAACACTGAAGCTTTCTTT. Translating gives CASSRQGSGNTEAFF.

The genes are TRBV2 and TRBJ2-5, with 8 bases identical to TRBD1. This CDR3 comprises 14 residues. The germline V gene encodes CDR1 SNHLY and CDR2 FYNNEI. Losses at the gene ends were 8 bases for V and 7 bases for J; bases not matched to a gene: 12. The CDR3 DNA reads TGTGCCAGCCCAGACAGGGGCTTCGGTGGGACCCAGTACTTC. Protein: CASPDRGFGGTQYF.

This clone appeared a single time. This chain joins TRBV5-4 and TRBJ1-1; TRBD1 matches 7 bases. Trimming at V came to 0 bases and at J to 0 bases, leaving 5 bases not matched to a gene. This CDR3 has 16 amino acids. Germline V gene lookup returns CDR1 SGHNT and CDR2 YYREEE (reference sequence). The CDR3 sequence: CASSLDGTDMNTEAFF. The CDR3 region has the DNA TGTGCCAGCAGCTTGGATGGGACAGACATGAACACTGAAGCTTTCTTT.

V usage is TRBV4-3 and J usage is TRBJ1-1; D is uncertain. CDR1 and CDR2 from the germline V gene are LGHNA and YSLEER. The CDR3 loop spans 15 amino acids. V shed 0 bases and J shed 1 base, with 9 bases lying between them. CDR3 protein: CASSQDRRENTEAFF. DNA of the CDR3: TGCGCCAGCAGCCAAGATCGGCGGGAGAACACTGAAGCTTTCTTT.

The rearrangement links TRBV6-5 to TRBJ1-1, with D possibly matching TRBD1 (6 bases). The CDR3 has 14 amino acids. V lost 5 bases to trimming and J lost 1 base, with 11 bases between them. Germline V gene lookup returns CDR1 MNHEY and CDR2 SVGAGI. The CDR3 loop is CASSPRQENTEAFF. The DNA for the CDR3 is TGTGCCAGCAGTCCGCGACAGGAGAACACTGAAGCTTTCTTT.

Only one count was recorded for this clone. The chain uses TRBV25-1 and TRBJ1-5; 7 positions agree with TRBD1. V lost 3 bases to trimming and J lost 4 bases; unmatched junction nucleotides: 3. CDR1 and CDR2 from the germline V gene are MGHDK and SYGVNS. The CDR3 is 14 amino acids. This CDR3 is CASSDPGGNQPQHF. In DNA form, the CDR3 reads TGTGCCAGCAGTGACCCAGGGGGGAATCAGCCCCAGCATTTT. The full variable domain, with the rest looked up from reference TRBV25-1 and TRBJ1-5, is EADIYQTPRYLVIGTGKKITLECSQTMGHDKMYWYQQDPGMELHLIHYSYGVNSTEKGDLSSESTVSRIRTEHFPLTLESARPSHTSQYLCASSDPGGNQPQHFGDGTRLSIL.

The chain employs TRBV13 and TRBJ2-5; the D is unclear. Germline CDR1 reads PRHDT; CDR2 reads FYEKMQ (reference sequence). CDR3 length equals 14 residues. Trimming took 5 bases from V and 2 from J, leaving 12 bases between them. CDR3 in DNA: TGTGCCAGCAGCCCCCGTGGCAGGCAAGAGACCCAGTACTTC. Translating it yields CASSPRGRQETQYF.

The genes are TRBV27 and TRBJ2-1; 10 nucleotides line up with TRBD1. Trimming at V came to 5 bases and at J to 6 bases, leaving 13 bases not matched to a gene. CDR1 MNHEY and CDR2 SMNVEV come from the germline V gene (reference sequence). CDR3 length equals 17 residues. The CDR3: CASSSIVGTGVSNEQFF. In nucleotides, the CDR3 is TGTGCCAGCAGTAGCATTGTGGGGACAGGGGTAAGCAATGAGCAGTTCTTC.

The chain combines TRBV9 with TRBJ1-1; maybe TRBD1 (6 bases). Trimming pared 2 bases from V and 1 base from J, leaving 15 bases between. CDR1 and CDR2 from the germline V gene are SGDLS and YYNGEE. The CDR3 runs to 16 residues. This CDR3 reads CASSVNPGHSNTEAFF. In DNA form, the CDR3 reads TGTGCCAGCAGCGTTAACCCGGGACACTCGAACACTGAAGCTTTCTTT.

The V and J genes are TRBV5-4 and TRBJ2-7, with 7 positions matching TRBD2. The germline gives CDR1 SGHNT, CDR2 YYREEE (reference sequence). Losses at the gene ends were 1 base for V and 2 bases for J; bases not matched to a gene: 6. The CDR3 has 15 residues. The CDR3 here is CASSLRREVAYEQYF. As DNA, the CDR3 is TGTGCCAGCAGCTTGCGTCGGGAGGTTGCCTACGAGCAGTACTTC.

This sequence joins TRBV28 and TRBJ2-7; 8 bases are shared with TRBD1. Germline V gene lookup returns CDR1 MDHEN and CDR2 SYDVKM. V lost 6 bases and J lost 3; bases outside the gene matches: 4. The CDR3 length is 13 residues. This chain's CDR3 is CASRVDRGYEQYF. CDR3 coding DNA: TGTGCCAGCAGGGTAGACAGGGGCTACGAGCAGTACTTC.

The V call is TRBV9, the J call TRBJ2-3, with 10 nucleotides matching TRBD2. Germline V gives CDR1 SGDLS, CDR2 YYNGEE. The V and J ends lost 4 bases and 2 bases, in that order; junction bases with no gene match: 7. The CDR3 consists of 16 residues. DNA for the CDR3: TGTGCCAGCAGCCCTAAAGCGGGGGGGACCACAGATACGCAGTATTTT. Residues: CASSPKAGGTTDTQYF.

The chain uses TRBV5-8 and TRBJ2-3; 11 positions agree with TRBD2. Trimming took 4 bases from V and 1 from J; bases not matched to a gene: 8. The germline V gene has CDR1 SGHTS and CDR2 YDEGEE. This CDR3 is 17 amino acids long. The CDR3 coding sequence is TGTGCCAGCAGCCTGGGGACTAGCGGAGGGGGCACAGATACGCAGTATTTT. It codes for CASSLGTSGGGTDTQYF.

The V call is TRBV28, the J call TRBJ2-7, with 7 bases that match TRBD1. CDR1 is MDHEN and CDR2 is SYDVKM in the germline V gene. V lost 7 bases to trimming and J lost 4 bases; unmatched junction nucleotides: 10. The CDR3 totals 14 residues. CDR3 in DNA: TGTGCCAGCATCCCCGGGACAGACTTATACGAGCAGTACTTC. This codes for CASIPGTDLYEQYF. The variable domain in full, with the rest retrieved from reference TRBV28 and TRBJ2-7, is DVKVTQSSRYLVKRTGEKVFLECVQDMDHENMFWYRQDPGLGLRLIYFSYDVKMKEKGDIPEGYSVSREKKERFSLILESASTNQTSMYLCASIPGTDLYEQYFGPGTRLTVT.

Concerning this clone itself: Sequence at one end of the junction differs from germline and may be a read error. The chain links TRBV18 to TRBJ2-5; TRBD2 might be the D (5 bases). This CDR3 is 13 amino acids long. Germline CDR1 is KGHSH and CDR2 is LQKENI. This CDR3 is CASTPAGQETQYF. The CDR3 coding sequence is TGTGCCAGCACACCGGCGGGCCAAGAGACCCAGTACTTC.

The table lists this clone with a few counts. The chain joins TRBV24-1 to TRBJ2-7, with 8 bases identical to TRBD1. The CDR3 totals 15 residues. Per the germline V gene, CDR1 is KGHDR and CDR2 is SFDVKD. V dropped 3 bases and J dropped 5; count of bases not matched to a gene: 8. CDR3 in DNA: TGTGCCACCAGTGATCCAAGGACAGGGTGGAACGAGCAGTACTTC. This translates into CATSDPRTGWNEQYF.

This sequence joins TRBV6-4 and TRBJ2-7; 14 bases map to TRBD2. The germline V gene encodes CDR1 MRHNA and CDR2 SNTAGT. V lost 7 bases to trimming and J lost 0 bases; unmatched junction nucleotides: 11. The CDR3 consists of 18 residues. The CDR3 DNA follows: TGTGCCAGCAAGCCAAGAGGACTAGCGGGAGGCCTCTCCTACGAGCAGTACTTC. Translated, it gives CASKPRGLAGGLSYEQYF.

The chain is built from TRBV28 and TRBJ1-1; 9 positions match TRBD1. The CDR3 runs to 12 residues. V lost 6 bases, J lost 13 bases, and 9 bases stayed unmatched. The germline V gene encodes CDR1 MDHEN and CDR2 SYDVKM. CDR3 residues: CASSARTGEIFF. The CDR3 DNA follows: TGTGCCAGCAGCGCAAGGACAGGGGAGATTTTCTTT.

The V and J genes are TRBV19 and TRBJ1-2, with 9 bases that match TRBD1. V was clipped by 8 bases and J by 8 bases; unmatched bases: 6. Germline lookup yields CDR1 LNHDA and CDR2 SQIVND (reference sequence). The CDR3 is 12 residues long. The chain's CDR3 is CASEDRGRGYTF. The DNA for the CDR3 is TGTGCCAGTGAGGACAGGGGAAGAGGCTACACCTTC. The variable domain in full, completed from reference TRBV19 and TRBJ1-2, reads DGGITQSPKYLFRKEGQNVTLSCEQNLNHDAMYWYRQDPGQGLRLIYYSQIVNDFQKGDIAEGYSVSREKKESFPLTVTSAQKNPTAFYLCASEDRGRGYTFGSGTRLTVV.

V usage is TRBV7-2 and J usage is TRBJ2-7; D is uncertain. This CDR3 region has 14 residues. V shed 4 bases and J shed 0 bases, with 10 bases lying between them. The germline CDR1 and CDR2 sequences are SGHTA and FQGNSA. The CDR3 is CASSSPWASYEQYF. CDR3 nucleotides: TGTGCCAGCAGCTCACCATGGGCCTCCTACGAGCAGTACTTC.

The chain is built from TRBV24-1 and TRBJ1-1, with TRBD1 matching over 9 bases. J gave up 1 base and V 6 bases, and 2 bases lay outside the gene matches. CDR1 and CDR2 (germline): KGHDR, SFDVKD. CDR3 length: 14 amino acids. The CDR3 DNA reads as TGTGCCACCAGTCCGGGACAGGGGAACACTGAAGCTTTCTTT. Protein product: CATSPGQGNTEAFF.

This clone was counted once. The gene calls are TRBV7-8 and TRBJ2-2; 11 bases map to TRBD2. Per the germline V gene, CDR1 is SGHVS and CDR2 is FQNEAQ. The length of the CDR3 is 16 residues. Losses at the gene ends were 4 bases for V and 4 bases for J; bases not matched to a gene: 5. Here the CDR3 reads CASSYSGGAGTGELFF. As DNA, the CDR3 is TGTGCCAGCAGCTATAGCGGGGGGGCCGGCACCGGGGAGCTGTTTTTT.

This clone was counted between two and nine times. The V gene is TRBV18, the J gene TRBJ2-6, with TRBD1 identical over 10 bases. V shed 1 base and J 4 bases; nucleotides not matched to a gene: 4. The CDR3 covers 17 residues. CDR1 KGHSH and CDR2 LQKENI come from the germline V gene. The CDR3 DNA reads TGTGCCAGCTCACCACAGACAGGGGGCTCCGGGGCCAACGTCCTGACTTTC. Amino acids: CASSPQTGGSGANVLTF. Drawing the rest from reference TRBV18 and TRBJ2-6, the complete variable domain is NAGVMQNPRHLVRRRGQEARLRCSPMKGHSHVYWYRQLPEEGLKFMVYLQKENIIDESGMPKERFSAEFPKEGPSILRIQQVVRGDSAAYFCASSPQTGGSGANVLTFGAGSRLTVL.

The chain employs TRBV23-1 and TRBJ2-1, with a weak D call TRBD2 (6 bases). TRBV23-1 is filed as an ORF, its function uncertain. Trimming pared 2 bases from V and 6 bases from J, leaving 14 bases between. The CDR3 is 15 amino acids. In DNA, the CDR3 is TGCGCCAGCAGTCAAAGCCGGGAGCCCCGCAATGAGCAGTTCTTC. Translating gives CASSQSREPRNEQFF.